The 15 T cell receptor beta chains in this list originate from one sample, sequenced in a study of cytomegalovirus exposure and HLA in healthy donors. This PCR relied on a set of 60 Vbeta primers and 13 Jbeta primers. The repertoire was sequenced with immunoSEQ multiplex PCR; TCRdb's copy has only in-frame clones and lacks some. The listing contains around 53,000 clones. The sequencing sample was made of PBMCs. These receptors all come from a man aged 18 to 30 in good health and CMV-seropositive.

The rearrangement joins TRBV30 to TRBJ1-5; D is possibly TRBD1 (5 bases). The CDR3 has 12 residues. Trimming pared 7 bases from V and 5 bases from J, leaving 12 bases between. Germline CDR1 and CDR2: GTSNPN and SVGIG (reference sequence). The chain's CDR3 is CAYRQSDQPQHF. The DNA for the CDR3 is TGTGCCTACCGACAGTCTGATCAGCCCCAGCATTTT.

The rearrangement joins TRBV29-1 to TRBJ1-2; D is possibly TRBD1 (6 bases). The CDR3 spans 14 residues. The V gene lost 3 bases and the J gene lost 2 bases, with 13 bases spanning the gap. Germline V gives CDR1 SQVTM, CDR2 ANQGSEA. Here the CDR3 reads CSVDFLGTNYGYTF. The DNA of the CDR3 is TGCAGCGTTGATTTTTTAGGGACAAACTATGGCTACACCTTC.

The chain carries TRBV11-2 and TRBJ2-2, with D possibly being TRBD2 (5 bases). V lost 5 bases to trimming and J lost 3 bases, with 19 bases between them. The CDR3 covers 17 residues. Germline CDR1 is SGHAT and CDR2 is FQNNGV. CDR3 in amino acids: CASSPPHSSGYTGELFF. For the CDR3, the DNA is TGTGCCAGCAGCCCCCCCCACTCAAGCGGATACACCGGGGAGCTGTTTTTT.

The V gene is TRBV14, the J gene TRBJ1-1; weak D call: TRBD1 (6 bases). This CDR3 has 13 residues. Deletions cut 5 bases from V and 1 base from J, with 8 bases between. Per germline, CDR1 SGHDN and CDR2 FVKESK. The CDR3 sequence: CASSLGQNTEAFF. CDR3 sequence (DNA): TGTGCCAGCAGCTTGGGACAGAACACTGAAGCTTTCTTT.

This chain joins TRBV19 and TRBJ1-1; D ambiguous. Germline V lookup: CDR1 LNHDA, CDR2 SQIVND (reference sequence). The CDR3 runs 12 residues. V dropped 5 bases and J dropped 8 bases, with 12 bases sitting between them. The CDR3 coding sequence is TGTGCCAGTAGTCTCCCTCCCTCGGAAGCTTTCTTT. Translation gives CASSLPPSEAFF.

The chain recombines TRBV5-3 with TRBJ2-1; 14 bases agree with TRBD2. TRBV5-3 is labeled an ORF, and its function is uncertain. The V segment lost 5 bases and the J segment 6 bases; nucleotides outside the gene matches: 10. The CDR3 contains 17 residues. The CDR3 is CARRETSGRAIGNEQFF. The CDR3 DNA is TGTGCCAGAAGGGAGACTAGCGGGAGGGCGATAGGCAATGAGCAGTTCTTC.

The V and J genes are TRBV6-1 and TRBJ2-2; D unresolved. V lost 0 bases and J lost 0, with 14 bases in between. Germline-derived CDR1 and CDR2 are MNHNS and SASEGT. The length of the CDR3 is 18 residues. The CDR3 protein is CASSEAAPWQSNTGELFF. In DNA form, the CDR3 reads TGTGCCAGCAGTGAAGCCGCCCCGTGGCAGTCGAACACCGGGGAGCTGTTTTTT.

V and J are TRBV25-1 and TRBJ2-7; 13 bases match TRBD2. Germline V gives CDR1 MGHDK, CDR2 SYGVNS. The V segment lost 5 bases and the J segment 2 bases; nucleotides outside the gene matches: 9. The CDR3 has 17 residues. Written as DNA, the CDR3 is TGTGCCAGCAGTAGAGGGACTAGCGGGGACCCGGCCTACGAGCAGTACTTC. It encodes CASSRGTSGDPAYEQYF.

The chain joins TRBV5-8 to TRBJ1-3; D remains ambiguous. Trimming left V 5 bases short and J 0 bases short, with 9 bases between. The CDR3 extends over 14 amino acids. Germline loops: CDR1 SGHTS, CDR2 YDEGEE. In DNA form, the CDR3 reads TGTGCCAGCAGGGGCGGGAGCTCTGGAAACACCATATATTTT. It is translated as CASRGGSSGNTIYF.

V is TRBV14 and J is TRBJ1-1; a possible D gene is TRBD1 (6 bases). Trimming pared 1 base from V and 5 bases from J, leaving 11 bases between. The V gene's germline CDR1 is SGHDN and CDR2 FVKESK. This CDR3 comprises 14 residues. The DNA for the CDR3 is TGTGCCAGCAGCCAAGTGGGGGCCTGGACTGAAGCTTTCTTT. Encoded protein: CASSQVGAWTEAFF.

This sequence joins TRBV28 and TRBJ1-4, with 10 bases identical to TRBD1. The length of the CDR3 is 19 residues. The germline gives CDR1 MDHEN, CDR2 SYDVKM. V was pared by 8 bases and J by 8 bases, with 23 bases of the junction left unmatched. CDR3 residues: CASSLGGQGVIRWVEKLFF. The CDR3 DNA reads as TGTGCCAGCTCACTGGGAGGACAGGGGGTCATTCGGTGGGTGGAAAAACTGTTTTTT.

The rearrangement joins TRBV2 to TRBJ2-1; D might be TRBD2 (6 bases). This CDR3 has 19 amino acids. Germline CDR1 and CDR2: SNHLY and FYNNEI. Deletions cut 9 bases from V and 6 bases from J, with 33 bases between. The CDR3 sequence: CASIYSRGEARRESNEQFF. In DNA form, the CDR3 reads TGTGCCAGTATATATTCTCGAGGAGAGGCGCGGCGGGAATCCAATGAGCAGTTCTTC.

The CDR3 sequence is CASSYDRYGNTIYF. The CDR3 nucleotides are TGTGCCAGCAGCTATGACAGATACGGAAACACCATATATTTT. This sequence joins TRBV7-8 and TRBJ1-3, with D maybe TRBD1 (5 bases). V lost 4 bases and J 4 bases, leaving 11 bases between the germline ends. CDR3 length: 14 amino acids. The germline CDR1 and CDR2 sequences are SGHVS and FQNEAQ.

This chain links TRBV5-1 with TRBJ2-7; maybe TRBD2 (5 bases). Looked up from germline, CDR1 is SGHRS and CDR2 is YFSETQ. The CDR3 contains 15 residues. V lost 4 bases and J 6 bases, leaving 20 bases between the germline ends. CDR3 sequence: CASSPPGGRAREQYF. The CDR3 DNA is TGCGCCAGCAGCCCCCCCGGTGGGAGAGCTCGCGAGCAGTACTTC.

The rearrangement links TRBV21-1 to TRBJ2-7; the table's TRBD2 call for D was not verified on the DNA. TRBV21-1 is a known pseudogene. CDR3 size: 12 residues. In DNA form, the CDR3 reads TGTGCCCGTCCTACGAGGATTTACGAGCAGTACTTC. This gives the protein CARPTRIYEQYF.